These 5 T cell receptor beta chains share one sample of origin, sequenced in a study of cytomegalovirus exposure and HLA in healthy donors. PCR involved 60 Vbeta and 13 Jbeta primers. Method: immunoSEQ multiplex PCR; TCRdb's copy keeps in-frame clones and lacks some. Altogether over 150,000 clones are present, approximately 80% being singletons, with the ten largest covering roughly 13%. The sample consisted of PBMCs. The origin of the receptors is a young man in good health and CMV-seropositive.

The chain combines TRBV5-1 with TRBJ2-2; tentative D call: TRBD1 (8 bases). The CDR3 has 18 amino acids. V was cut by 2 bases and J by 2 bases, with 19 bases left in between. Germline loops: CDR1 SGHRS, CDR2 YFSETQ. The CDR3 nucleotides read TGCGCCAGCAGCTTCCGGCGGGGGACAGGAATAAACACCGGGGAGCTGTTTTTT. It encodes CASSFRRGTGINTGELFF.

CDR3 loop: CASSYQGSNQPQHF. The CDR3 nucleotides read TGTGCCAGCAGTTACCAGGGTAGCAATCAGCCCCAGCATTTT. V and J are TRBV6-5 and TRBJ1-5, with a possible D match to TRBD1 (5 bases). The CDR3 covers 14 residues. Trimming removed 2 bases at V and 0 bases at J, with 5 bases between. Germline CDR1 reads MNHEY; CDR2 reads SVGAGI.

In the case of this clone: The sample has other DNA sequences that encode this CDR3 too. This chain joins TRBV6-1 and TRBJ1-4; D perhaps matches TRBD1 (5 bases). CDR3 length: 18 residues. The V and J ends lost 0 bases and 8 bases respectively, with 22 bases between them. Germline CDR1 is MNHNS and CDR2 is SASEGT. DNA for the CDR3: TGTGCCAGCAGTGAAGCAGCCGCGAGGCGGAATAAGGGGGAAAAACTGTTTTTT. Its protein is CASSEAAARRNKGEKLFF.

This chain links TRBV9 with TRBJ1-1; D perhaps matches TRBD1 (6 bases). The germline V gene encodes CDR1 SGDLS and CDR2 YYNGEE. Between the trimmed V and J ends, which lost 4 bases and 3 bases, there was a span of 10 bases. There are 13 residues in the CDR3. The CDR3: CASSPGTHTEAFF. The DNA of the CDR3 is TGTGCCAGCAGCCCGGGGACACACACTGAAGCTTTCTTT.

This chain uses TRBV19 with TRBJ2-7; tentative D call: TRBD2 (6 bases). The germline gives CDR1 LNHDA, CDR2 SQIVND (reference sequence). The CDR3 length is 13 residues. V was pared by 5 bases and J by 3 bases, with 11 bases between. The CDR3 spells CASSPASDYEQYF. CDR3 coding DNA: TGTGCCAGTAGTCCGGCTAGCGACTACGAGCAGTACTTC.